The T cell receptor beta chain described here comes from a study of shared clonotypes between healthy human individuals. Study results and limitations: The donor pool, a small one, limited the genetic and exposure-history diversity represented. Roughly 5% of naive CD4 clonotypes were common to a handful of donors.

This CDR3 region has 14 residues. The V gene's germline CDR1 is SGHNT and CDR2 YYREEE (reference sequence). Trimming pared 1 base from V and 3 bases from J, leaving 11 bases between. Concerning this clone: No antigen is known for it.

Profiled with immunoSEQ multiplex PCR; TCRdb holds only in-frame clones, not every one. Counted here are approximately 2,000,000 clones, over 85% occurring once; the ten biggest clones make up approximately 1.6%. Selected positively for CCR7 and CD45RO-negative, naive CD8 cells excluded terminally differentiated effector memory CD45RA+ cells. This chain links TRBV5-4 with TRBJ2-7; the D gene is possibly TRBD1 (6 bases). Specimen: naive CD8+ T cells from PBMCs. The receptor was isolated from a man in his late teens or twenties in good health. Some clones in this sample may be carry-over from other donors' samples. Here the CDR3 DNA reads TGTGCCAGCAGCTTGACAGGGCTCCTCTACGAGCAGTACTTC. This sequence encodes CASSLTGLLYEQYF.